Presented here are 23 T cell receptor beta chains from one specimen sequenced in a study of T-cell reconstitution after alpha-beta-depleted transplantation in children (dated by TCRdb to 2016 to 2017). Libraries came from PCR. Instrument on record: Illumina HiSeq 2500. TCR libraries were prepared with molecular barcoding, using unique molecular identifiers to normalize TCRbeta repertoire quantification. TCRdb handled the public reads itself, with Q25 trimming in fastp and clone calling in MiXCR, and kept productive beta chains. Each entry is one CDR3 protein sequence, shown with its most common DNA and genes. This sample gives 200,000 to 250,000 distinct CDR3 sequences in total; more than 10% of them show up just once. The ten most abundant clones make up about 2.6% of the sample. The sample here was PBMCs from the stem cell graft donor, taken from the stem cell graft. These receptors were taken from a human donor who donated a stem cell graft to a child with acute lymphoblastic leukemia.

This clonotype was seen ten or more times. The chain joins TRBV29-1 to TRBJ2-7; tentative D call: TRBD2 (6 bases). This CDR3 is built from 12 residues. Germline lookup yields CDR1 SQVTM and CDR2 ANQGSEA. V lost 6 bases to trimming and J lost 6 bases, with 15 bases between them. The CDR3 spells CSVGKTSFEQYF. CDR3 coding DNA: TGCAGCGTCGGAAAAACTAGCTTCGAGCAGTACTTC.

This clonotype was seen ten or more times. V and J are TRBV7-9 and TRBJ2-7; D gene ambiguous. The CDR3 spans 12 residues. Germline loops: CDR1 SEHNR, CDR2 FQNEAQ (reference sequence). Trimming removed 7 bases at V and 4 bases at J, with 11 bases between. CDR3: CASNARVYEQYF. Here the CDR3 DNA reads TGTGCCAGCAACGCACGGGTATACGAGCAGTACTTC.

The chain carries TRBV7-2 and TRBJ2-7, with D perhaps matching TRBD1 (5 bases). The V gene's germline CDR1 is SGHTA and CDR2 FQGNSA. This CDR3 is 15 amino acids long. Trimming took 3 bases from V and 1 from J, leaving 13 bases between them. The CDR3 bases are TGTGCCAGCAGCTTTGCCCAGGGAACTTCCTACGAGCAGTACTTC. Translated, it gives CASSFAQGTSYEQYF.

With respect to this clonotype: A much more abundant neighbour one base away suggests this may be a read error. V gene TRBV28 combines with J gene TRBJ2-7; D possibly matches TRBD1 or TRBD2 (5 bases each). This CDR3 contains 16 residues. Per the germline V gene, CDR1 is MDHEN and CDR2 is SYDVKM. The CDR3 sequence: CVSSFRGADKTYEQYF. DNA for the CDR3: TGTGTCAGCAGTTTCAGAGGGGCCGACAAAACCTACGAGCAGTACTTC.

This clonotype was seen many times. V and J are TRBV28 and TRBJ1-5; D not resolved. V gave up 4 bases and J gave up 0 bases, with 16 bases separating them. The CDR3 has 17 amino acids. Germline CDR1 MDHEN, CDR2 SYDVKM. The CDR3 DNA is TGTGCCAGCAGTTCGGATCGAGGGCCGTATAGCAATCAGCCCCAGCATTTT. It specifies CASSSDRGPYSNQPQHF.

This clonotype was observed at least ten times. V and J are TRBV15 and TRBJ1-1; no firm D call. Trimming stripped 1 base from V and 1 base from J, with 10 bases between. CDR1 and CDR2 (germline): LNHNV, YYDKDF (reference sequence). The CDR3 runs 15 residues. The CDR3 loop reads CATSRVFTANTEAFF. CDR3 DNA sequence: TGTGCCACCAGCAGAGTGTTCACGGCGAACACTGAAGCTTTCTTT.

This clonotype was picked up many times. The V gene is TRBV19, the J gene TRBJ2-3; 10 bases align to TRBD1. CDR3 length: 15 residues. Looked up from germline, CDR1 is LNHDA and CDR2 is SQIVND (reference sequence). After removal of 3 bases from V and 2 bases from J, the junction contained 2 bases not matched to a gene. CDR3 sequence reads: CASSMGQGHTDTQYF. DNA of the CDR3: TGTGCCAGTAGTATGGGACAGGGGCACACAGATACGCAGTATTTT.

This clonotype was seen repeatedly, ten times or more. In DNA form, the CDR3 reads TGCGCCAGCACCCAGTGGGACATTATTGGCGGGTACGAGCAGTACTTC. It codes for CASTQWDIIGGYEQYF. This chain connects TRBV10-2 to TRBJ2-7, with a weak D call TRBD1 (6 bases). The CDR3 contains 16 residues. V was shortened by 7 bases and J by 4 bases, with 23 bases between the two germline ends. Germline V gene data show CDR1 as WSHSY and CDR2 as SAAADI.

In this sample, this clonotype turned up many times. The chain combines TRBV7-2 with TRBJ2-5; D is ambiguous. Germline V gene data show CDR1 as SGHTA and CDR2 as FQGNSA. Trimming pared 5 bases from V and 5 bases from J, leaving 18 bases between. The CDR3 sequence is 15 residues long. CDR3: CASSPRRANGETQYF. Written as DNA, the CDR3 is TGTGCCAGCAGCCCACGTAGGGCGAATGGGGAGACCCAGTACTTC.

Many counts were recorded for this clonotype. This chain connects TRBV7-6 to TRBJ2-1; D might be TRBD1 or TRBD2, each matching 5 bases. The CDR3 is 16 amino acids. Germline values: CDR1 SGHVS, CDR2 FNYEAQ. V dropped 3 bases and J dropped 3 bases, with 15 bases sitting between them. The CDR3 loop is CASSLSTGTLYNEQFF. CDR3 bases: TGTGCCAGCAGCTTGTCGACCGGGACCCTCTACAATGAGCAGTTCTTC.

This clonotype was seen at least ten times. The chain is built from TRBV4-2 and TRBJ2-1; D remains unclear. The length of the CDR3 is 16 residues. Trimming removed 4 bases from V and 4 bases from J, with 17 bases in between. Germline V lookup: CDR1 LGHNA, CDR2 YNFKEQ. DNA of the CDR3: TGTGCCAGCAGCCCCCGCGGCCACTCGGGTTACAATGAGCAGTTCTTC. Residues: CASSPRGHSGYNEQFF.

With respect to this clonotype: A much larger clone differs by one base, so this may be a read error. The DNA of the CDR3 is TGTGCCAGCAGAAGACAGGGATCCTACGAGCAGAACTTC. Protein: CASRRQGSYEQNF. This rearrangement joins TRBV25-1 to TRBJ2-7, with 7 bases aligning to TRBD1. The length of the CDR3 is 13 residues. Per the germline V gene, CDR1 is MGHDK and CDR2 is SYGVNS.

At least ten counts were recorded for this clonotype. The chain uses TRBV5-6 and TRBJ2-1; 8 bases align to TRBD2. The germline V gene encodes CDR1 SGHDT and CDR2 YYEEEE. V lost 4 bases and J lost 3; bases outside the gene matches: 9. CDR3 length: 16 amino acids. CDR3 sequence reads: CASSLLLAGLYNEQFF. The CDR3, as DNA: TGTGCCAGCAGCCTGCTCTTAGCGGGACTCTACAATGAGCAGTTCTTC.

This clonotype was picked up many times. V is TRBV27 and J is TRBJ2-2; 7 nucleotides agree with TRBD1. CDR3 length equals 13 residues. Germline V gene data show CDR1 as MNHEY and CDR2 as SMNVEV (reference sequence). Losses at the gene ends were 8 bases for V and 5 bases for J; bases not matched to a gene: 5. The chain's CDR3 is CASALQGTGELFF. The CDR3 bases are TGTGCCAGCGCCCTACAGGGGACCGGGGAGCTGTTTTTT.

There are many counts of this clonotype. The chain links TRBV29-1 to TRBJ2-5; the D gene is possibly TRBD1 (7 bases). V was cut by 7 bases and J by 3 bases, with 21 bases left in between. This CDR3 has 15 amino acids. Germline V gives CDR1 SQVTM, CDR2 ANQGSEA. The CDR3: CSAGRGQGVEETQYF. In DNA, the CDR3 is TGCAGCGCCGGACGGGGGCAGGGGGTGGAAGAGACCCAGTACTTC.

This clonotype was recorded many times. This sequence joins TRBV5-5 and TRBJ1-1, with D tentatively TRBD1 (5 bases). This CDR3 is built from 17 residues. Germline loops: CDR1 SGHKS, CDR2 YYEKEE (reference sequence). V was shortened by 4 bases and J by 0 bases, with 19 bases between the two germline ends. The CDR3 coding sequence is TGTGCCAGCAGCAATCAGGGCCGGCGGGGTATGAACACTGAAGCTTTCTTT. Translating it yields CASSNQGRRGMNTEAFF.

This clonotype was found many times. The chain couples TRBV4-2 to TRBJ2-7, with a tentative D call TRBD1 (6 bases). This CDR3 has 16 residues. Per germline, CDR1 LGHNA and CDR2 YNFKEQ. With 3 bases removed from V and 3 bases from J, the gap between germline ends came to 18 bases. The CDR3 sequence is CASSQDQGQGNYEQYF. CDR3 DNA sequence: TGTGCCAGCAGCCAGGACCAGGGGCAGGGGAACTACGAGCAGTACTTC.

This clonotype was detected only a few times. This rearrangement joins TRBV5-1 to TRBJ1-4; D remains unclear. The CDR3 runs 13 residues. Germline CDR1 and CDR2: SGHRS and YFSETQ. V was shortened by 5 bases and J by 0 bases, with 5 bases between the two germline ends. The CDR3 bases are TGCGCCAGCAGACAAGCAACTAATGAAAAACTGTTTTTT. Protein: CASRQATNEKLFF.

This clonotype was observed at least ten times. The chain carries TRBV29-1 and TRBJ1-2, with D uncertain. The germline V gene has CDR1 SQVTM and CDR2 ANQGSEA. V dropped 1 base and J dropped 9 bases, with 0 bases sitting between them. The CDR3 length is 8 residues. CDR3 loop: CSVEGYTF. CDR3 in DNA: TGCAGCGTTGAAGGCTACACCTTC.

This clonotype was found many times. CDR3 in DNA: TGTGCCAGCAGTTTAGGGGGACAGGGTAATACGCAGTATTTT. Its protein is CASSLGGQGNTQYF. V and J are TRBV12-3 or TRBV12-4 and TRBJ2-3; 9 positions agree with TRBD1. This CDR3 comprises 14 residues. J was trimmed by 7 bases and V by 1 base; bases with no gene match: 3.

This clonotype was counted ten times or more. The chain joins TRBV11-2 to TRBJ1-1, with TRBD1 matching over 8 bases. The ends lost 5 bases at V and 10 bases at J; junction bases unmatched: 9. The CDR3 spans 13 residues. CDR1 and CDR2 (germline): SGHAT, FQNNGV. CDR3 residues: CASSLSTGEAAFF. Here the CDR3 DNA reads TGTGCCAGCAGCCTCTCGACAGGGGAGGCAGCTTTCTTT.

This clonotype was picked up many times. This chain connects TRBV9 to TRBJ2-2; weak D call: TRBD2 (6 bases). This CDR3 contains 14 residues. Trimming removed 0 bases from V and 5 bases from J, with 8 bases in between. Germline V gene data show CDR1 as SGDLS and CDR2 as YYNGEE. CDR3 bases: TGTGCCAGCAGCGTAGAGGAGGGAACCGGGGAGCTGTTTTTT. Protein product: CASSVEEGTGELFF. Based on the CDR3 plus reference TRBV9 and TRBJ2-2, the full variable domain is DSGVTQTPKHLITATGQRVTLRCSPRSGDLSVYWYQQSLDQGLQFLIQYYNGEERAKGNILERFSAQQFPDLHSELNLSSLELGDSALYFCASSVEEGTGELFFGEGSRLTVL.

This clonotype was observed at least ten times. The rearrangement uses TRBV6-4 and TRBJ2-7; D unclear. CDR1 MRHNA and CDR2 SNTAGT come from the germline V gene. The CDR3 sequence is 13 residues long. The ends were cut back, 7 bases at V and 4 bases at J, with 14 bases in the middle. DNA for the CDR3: TGTGCCAGCATCCCACCCGTGGAATACGAGCAGTACTTC. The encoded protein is CASIPPVEYEQYF.